Below are 24 T cell receptor beta chains sequenced from a single sample in a study of OX40 agonist ivuxolimab in advanced cancers. Library creation used the immunoSEQ multiplex PCR assay. Imported from immuneACCESS, the table was reduced by TCRdb to in-frame sequences with V and J called. These copies leave out some clones; in studies compared against another copy, an unresolved V gene accounts for under half, and the cause of the remainder is not known. The sample data list 80,000 or so clones, and about nine tenths of these were observed just once. The ten largest clones represent 1.5% to 2% of the sample. The sample consisted of CD4+ or CD8+ T cells sorted from blood, taken in a trial of the OX40 agonist ivuxolimab. Every receptor here comes from an adult with an advanced solid tumor such as melanoma, head and neck, liver or kidney cancer.

V is TRBV7-9 and J is TRBJ1-2, with a weak D call TRBD1 (5 bases). The V end was cut by 1 base, the J end by 4 bases, with 13 bases between. CDR3 length: 15 amino acids. Per the germline V gene, CDR1 is SEHNR and CDR2 is FQNEAQ (reference sequence). The CDR3 DNA sequence: TGTGCCAGCAGCTTAGGAGGGGACGGCCTCTATGGCTACACCTTC. Its translation is CASSLGGDGLYGYTF.

The V gene is TRBV10-2, the J gene TRBJ1-5, with D possibly TRBD1 on 6 matching bases. The V end was cut by 8 bases, the J end by 6 bases, with 17 bases between. There are 14 residues in the CDR3. Germline V gene lookup returns CDR1 WSHSY and CDR2 SAAADI. CDR3 amino acids: CASRPPGAIQPQHF. The CDR3 DNA reads TGCGCCAGCCGCCCCCCGGGGGCAATTCAGCCCCAGCATTTT.

The V call is TRBV6-1, the J call TRBJ2-3; D may be TRBD2 (6 bases). The CDR3 spans 12 residues. Germline CDR1 MNHNS, CDR2 SASEGT. V was cut by 11 bases and J by 2 bases, with 11 bases left in between. CDR3 sequence: CAGGLLTDTQYF. The CDR3 DNA reads as TGTGCCGGGGGACTTCTCACAGATACGCAGTATTTT.

This chain connects TRBV6-5 to TRBJ1-4; D not certain. V was cut by 3 bases and J by 8 bases, with 10 bases left in between. Per the germline V gene, CDR1 is MNHEY and CDR2 is SVGAGI. There are 13 residues in the CDR3. The CDR3 spells CASSYYRGEKLFF. In DNA, the CDR3 is TGTGCCAGCAGTTATTACAGAGGCGAAAAACTGTTTTTT.

In DNA form, the CDR3 reads TGTGCCAGCAGCTTGTCTCGTAACACTGAAGCTTTCTTT. Protein product: CASSLSRNTEAFF. V and J are TRBV7-9 and TRBJ1-1; no definite D call. CDR3 length: 13 amino acids. Between the trimmed V and J ends, which lost 3 bases and 2 bases, there was a span of 7 bases. Looked up from germline, CDR1 is SEHNR and CDR2 is FQNEAQ (reference sequence).

The chain combines TRBV6-5 with TRBJ2-7; TRBD1 matches 9 bases. Germline CDR1 is MNHEY and CDR2 is SVGAGI. This CDR3 is built from 15 residues. With 4 bases clipped from V and 1 base from J, the junction kept 5 bases outside the gene matches. CDR3 nucleotides: TGTGCCAGCAGTTTGACAGGGGGAAGATCCTACGAGCAGTACTTC. Residues: CASSLTGGRSYEQYF.

This rearrangement joins TRBV19 to TRBJ2-5; D uncertain. Per germline, CDR1 LNHDA and CDR2 SQIVND (reference sequence). Trimming pared 4 bases from V and 5 bases from J, leaving 11 bases between. The CDR3 has 13 amino acids. CDR3 in DNA: TGTGCCAGTAGTACCCCACCCATTGAGACCCAGTACTTC. This gives the protein CASSTPPIETQYF.

The chain carries TRBV25-1 and TRBJ2-7; perhaps TRBD2 as D (5 bases). The CDR3 has 13 residues. The V end lost 6 bases, the J end lost 1 base, and 10 bases lay between the germline ends. CDR1 and CDR2 (germline): MGHDK, SYGVNS. Here the CDR3 DNA reads TGTGCCAGCAGACCGGGATCTTCCTACGAGCAGTACTTC. Translation: CASRPGSSYEQYF.

This clone was recorded once. The chain is built from TRBV6-1 and TRBJ1-5, with D uncertain. Germline-derived CDR1 and CDR2 are MNHNS and SASEGT. The V end was cut by 1 base, the J end by 7 bases, with 11 bases between. The CDR3 is made up of 14 amino acids. The CDR3 region has the DNA TGTGCCAGCAGTGAAGTGTGGGTTGGGCAGCCCCAGCATTTT. It yields the protein CASSEVWVGQPQHF.

The chain is built from TRBV9 and TRBJ2-4; D call uncertain. With 4 bases removed from V and 1 base from J, the gap between germline ends came to 9 bases. The V gene's germline CDR1 is SGDLS and CDR2 YYNGEE. This CDR3 spans 14 amino acids. The CDR3 sequence: CASSTMGAKNIQYF. The CDR3, as DNA: TGTGCCAGCAGCACGATGGGGGCCAAAAACATTCAGTACTTC.

The V call is TRBV7-9, the J call TRBJ1-1; D gene ambiguous. With 5 bases removed from V and 4 bases from J, the gap between germline ends came to 17 bases. Per germline, CDR1 SEHNR and CDR2 FQNEAQ (reference sequence). The CDR3 sequence is 15 residues long. The CDR3: CASSRAEGAATEAFF. The CDR3 coding sequence is TGTGCCAGCAGCCGCGCGGAGGGCGCGGCCACTGAAGCTTTCTTT.

CDR3 bases: TGTGCCAGCAGTTCCCTGGGGGCCAATCAGCCCCAGCATTTT. Translated: CASSSLGANQPQHF. V usage is TRBV6-5 and J usage is TRBJ1-5; tentative D call: TRBD1 (6 bases). This CDR3 comprises 14 residues. The germline V and J ends were trimmed by 4 bases and 3 bases, with 10 bases remaining between them. Germline CDR1 MNHEY, CDR2 SVGAGI.

The chain employs TRBV4-2 and TRBJ2-2, with 11 bases that match TRBD2. Germline V gives CDR1 LGHNA, CDR2 YNFKEQ. The length of the CDR3 is 18 residues. The ends lost 1 base at V and 1 base at J; junction bases unmatched: 5. Here the CDR3 DNA reads TGTGCCAGCAGCCAAGCGGCACTAGCGGGGGTGAACACCGGGGAGCTGTTTTTT. It translates to CASSQAALAGVNTGELFF.

The chain carries TRBV28 and TRBJ1-5; D is unclear. The CDR3 consists of 13 residues. V was pared by 10 bases and J by 4 bases, with 14 bases between. CDR1 MDHEN and CDR2 SYDVKM come from the germline V gene. The CDR3 sequence: CATMGSWNQPQHF. CDR3 DNA: TGTGCCACCATGGGGTCGTGGAATCAGCCCCAGCATTTT.

This sequence joins TRBV18 and TRBJ2-1; 10 nucleotides agree with TRBD2. The CDR3 loop spans 15 amino acids. Germline trimming cut 4 bases from V and 7 bases from J; bases unmatched to any gene: 7. Germline lookup yields CDR1 KGHSH and CDR2 LQKENI. Here the CDR3 reads CASSLLAGVSNEQFF. Here the CDR3 DNA reads TGTGCCAGCTCACTTCTAGCGGGAGTTAGTAATGAGCAGTTCTTC. The full variable domain, rest sourced from reference TRBV18 and TRBJ2-1, is NAGVMQNPRHLVRRRGQEARLRCSPMKGHSHVYWYRQLPEEGLKFMVYLQKENIIDESGMPKERFSAEFPKEGPSILRIQQVVRGDSAAYFCASSLLAGVSNEQFFGPGTRLTVL.

The chain is built from TRBV15 and TRBJ2-5; D may be TRBD2 (5 bases). This CDR3 is 13 amino acids long. From germline, CDR1 is LNHNV and CDR2 YYDKDF (reference sequence). The V end was cut by 5 bases, the J end by 0 bases, with 7 bases between. CDR3 region: CATSVGDQETQYF. The CDR3 bases are TGTGCCACCAGCGTCGGGGACCAAGAGACCCAGTACTTC.

This chain connects TRBV4-1 to TRBJ2-7, with TRBD2 identical over 8 bases. This CDR3 contains 16 residues. Looked up from germline, CDR1 is MGHRA and CDR2 is YSYEKL. V lost 0 bases to trimming and J lost 2 bases; unmatched junction nucleotides: 6. The CDR3 loop is CASSQDGGGRPYEQYF. The CDR3 DNA is TGCGCCAGCAGCCAAGACGGCGGGGGGCGTCCCTACGAGCAGTACTTC.

The chain recombines TRBV5-5 with TRBJ1-5; the D is unclear. Trimming stripped 0 bases from V and 7 bases from J, with 11 bases between. Germline-derived CDR1 and CDR2 are SGHKS and YYEKEE (reference sequence). The CDR3 is made up of 14 amino acids. Written as DNA, the CDR3 is TGTGCCAGCAGCTTGGAAGGTGTAGAGCAGCCCCAGCATTTT. Translation gives CASSLEGVEQPQHF.

This sequence joins TRBV11-3 and TRBJ1-5; the match to TRBD1 covers 9 bases. Trimming removed 9 bases from V and 5 bases from J; junction bases left unmatched: 20. In germline, CDR1 is SGHNT, CDR2 YENEEA. The length of the CDR3 is 18 residues. The CDR3 loop reads CASLSSRDRVGCDQPQHF. The CDR3 DNA reads TGTGCCAGTCTCTCATCCCGGGACAGGGTGGGTTGTGATCAGCCCCAGCATTTT.

In this sample, this clone turned up once. The rearrangement links TRBV28 to TRBJ1-1, with D unclear. This CDR3 contains 12 residues. The V and J ends lost 3 bases and 10 bases respectively, with 12 bases between them. Germline CDR1 is MDHEN and CDR2 is SYDVKM. The CDR3 region has the DNA TGTGCCAGCAGTTTTGGGTGGCTAGGAGCTTTCTTT. Its translation: CASSFGWLGAFF.

The chain joins TRBV5-4 to TRBJ2-1; possible D gene TRBD2, 6 bases. CDR1 SGHNT and CDR2 YYREEE come from the germline V gene (reference sequence). The V end was cut by 4 bases, the J end by 10 bases, with 15 bases between. This CDR3 spans 13 amino acids. For the CDR3, the DNA is TGTGCCAGCAGCAAAGAATGGACTAACGAGCAGTTCTTC. This gives the protein CASSKEWTNEQFF. Together with reference TRBV5-4 and TRBJ2-1, the CDR3 gives the full variable domain: ETGVTQSPTHLIKTRGQQVTLRCSSQSGHNTVSWYQQALGQGPQFIFQYYREEENGRGNFPPRFSGLQFPNYSSELNVNALELDDSALYLCASSKEWTNEQFFGPGTRLTVL.

This chain's CDR3 is CASSQHTGLGQPQHF. In DNA, the CDR3 is TGCGCCAGCAGTCAACATACAGGGCTGGGCCAGCCCCAGCATTTT. The chain uses TRBV23-1 and TRBJ1-5, with a possible D match to TRBD1 (6 bases). TRBV23-1 is treated as an ORF (open reading frame) with a function not yet certain. The CDR3 sequence is 15 residues long. Trimming removed 2 bases from V and 7 bases from J, with 15 bases in between.

Concerning this clone itself: Other nucleotide sequences in the sample specify the same CDR3. This chain links TRBV7-9 with TRBJ2-5, with D hard to call. CDR1 and CDR2 (germline): SEHNR, FQNEAQ (reference sequence). Trimming removed 2 bases from V and 5 bases from J, with 6 bases in between. The CDR3 loop spans 12 amino acids. The CDR3 loop reads CASSLLGETQYF. The CDR3 bases are TGTGCCAGCAGCTTATTGGGGGAGACCCAGTACTTC.

The J gene is TRBJ2-3, the V gene TRBV5-1; a weak D match, TRBD2 (6 bases). There are 15 residues in the CDR3. The germline V gene has CDR1 SGHRS and CDR2 YFSETQ. Deletions cut 0 bases from V and 2 bases from J, with 10 bases between. The CDR3: CASSLGGANTDTQYF. CDR3 DNA sequence: TGCGCCAGCAGCTTGGGCGGGGCCAACACAGATACGCAGTATTTT.